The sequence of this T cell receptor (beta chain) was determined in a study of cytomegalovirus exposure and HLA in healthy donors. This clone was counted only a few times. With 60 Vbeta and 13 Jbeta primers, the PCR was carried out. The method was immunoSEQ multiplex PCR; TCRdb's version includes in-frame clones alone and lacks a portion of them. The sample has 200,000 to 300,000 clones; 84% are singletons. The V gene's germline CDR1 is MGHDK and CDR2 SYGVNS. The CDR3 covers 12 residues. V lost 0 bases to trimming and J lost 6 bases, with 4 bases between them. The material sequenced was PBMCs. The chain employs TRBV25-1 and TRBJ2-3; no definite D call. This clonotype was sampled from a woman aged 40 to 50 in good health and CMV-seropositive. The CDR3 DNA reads TGTGCCAGCAGTGAATATCCGGATACGCAGTATTTT. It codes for CASSEYPDTQYF.